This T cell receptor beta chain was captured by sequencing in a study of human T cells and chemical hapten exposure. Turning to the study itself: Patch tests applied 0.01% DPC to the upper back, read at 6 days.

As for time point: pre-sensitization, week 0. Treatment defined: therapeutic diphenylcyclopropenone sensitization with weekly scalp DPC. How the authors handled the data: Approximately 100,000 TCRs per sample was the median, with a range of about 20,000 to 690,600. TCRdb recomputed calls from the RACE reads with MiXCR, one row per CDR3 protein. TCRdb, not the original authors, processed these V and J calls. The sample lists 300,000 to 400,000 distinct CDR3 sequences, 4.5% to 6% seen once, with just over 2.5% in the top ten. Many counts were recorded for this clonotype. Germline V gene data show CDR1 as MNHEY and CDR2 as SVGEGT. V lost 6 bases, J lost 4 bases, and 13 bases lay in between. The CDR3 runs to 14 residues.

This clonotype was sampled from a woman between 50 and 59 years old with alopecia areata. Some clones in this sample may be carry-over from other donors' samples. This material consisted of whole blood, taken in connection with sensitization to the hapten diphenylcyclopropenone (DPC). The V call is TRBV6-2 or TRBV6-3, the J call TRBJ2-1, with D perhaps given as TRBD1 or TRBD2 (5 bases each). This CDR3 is CASSPWDRYNEQFF. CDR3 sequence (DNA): TGTGCCAGCAGCCCCTGGGACCGGTACAATGAGCAGTTCTTC.